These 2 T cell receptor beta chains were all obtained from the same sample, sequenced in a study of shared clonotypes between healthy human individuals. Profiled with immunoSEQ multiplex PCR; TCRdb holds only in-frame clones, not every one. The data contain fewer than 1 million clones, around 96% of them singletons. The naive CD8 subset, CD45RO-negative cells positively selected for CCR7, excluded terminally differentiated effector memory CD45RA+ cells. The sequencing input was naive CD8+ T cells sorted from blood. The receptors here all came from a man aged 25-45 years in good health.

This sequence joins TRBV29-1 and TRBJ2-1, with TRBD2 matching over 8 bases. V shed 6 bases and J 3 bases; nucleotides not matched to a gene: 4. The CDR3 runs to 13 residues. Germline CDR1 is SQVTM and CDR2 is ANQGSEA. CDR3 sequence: CSVLGGDYNEQFF. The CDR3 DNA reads TGCAGCGTCCTCGGGGGGGACTACAATGAGCAGTTCTTC.

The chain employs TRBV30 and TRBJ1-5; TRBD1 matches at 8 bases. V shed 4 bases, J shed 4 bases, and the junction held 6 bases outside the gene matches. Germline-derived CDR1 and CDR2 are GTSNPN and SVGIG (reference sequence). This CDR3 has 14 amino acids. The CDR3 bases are TGTGCCTGGACCGTCGGACAGGGAAATCAGCCCCAGCATTTT. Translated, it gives CAWTVGQGNQPQHF.